Each of the 3 T cell receptor beta chains below was sequenced from the same sample in a study of CD8+ T cells in alopecia areata. As the sequencing template, cDNA was produced by extracting RNA and reverse transcribing it. Sequencing was performed with immunoSEQ multiplex PCR; in TCRdb, only in-frame clones are kept and a portion is missing. Here the sample spans more than 200,000 clones, roughly 69% being singletons. The material was CD4+ T cells sorted from blood, obtained at week 0. Every receptor here comes from a human donor with alopecia areata.

V is TRBV29-1 and J is TRBJ2-3; 9 positions agree with TRBD2. Germline trimming cut 7 bases from V and 8 bases from J; bases unmatched to any gene: 10. Germline V gives CDR1 SQVTM, CDR2 ANQGSEA. The CDR3 runs 13 residues. CDR3 nucleotides: TGCAGCGCCGGAAGGCGGGGGGGAGGTACGCAGTATTTT. Residues: CSAGRRGGGTQYF.

The chain has TRBV30 and TRBJ2-7; 11 bases line up with TRBD1. The CDR3 has 16 amino acids. CDR1 and CDR2 (germline): GTSNPN, SVGIG (reference sequence). The trim removed 1 base at V and 0 bases at J, leaving 5 bases unmatched. The CDR3 sequence is CAWSAPGTGGSYEQYF. In DNA form, the CDR3 reads TGTGCCTGGAGTGCCCCCGGGACAGGGGGCTCCTACGAGCAGTACTTC.

The chain has TRBV29-1 and TRBJ2-5; 7 nucleotides line up with TRBD2. The junction had 7 bases not matched to a gene; V was cut back by 7 bases and J by 5 bases. Germline values: CDR1 SQVTM, CDR2 ANQGSEA. This CDR3 contains 12 residues. The CDR3 sequence: CSALSGDETQYF. DNA of the CDR3: TGCAGCGCCCTGAGCGGGGACGAGACCCAGTACTTC.